The rows below give T cell receptor beta chains drawn from one sample of a study of OX40 agonist ivuxolimab in advanced cancers. Libraries were prepared by immunoSEQ multiplex PCR; TCRdb keeps only in-frame clonotypes and omits some of them. The table shows approximately 32,000 clones, with approximately 89% occurring only once. This specimen was CD4+ or CD8+ T cells sorted from blood, taken in a trial of the OX40 agonist ivuxolimab. All receptors come from an adult with an advanced solid tumor such as melanoma, head and neck, liver or kidney cancer. CDR3s include the opening cysteine and the closing phenylalanine or tryptophan. The D gene is left open where the match is weak. Not all rows give a size; the values are once, few, many and, for expanded clones, a class.

>.|TRBV16|TRBJ2-4|.
CASSQVPAGDIQYF
TGTGCCAGCAGCCAAGTGCCGGCAGGGGACATTCAGTACTTC
>.|TRBV19|TRBJ2-3|.
CASSRGDDTDTQYF
TGTGCCAGTAGTAGGGGGGATGACACAGATACGCAGTATTTT
>.|TRBV11-2|TRBJ1-5|.
CASSSSIYSNQPQHF
TGTGCCAGCAGCTCATCCATTTATAGCAATCAGCCCCAGCATTTT
>.|TRBV6-6|TRBJ2-2|.
CASNLGVGVTGELFF
TGTGCCAGTAACTTAGGGGTAGGCGTCACCGGGGAGCTGTTTTTT
>.|TRBV5-6|TRBJ2-1|.
CASSPGNEQFF
TGTGCCAGCAGCCCGGGGAATGAGCAGTTCTTC
>.|TRBV7-9|TRBJ1-4|.
CASSLSTGYEKLFF
TGTGCCAGCAGCTTAAGTACAGGTTACGAAAAACTGTTTTTT
>.|TRBV7-9|TRBJ2-7|.
CASSQDGMGYEQYF
TGTGCCAGCAGCCAAGACGGGATGGGCTACGAGCAGTACTTC
>.|TRBV9|TRBJ2-7|.
CASSVGFLATNPVGEQYF
TGTGCCAGCAGCGTAGGGTTTCTGGCAACCAACCCGGTAGGCGAGCAGTACTTC
>.|TRBV28|TRBJ2-6|.
CASSFGYGSGANVLTF
TGTGCCAGCAGTTTTGGTTACGGCTCTGGGGCCAACGTCCTGACTTTC
>TRBD1|TRBV7-9|TRBJ1-2|few
CASSTGVDYGYTF
TGTGCCAGCAGTACAGGGGTCGACTATGGCTACACCTTC
>.|TRBV7-9|TRBJ1-3|.
CASSTRGRNTIYF
TGTGCCAGCAGCACTCGAGGGAGAAACACCATATATTTT
>TRBD2|TRBV5-4|TRBJ2-1|.
CASSYGLAGMAYNEQFF
TGTGCCAGCAGCTATGGACTAGCGGGAATGGCTTACAATGAGCAGTTCTTC
>.|TRBV11-2|TRBJ2-7|.
CASSLGAFSTGF
TGTGCCAGCAGCTTAGGAGCCTTTAGTACGGGATTC
>TRBD2|TRBV4-1|TRBJ2-1|.
CASSQLAGASYNEQFF
TGCGCCAGCAGCCAACTAGCGGGAGCCTCCTACAATGAGCAGTTCTTC
>TRBD1|TRBV4-1|TRBJ1-5|.
CASSTGTGDQPQHF
TGCGCCAGCAGCACCGGGACAGGGGATCAGCCCCAGCATTTT
>TRBD2|TRBV10-2|TRBJ2-7|.
CASRGTSGNVYEQYF
TGCGCCAGCAGGGGGACTAGCGGGAACGTCTACGAGCAGTACTTC
>.|TRBV6-6|TRBJ2-7|few
CASSSTNRYEQYF
TGTGCCAGCAGTTCAACCAACAGGTACGAGCAGTACTTC
>.|TRBV4-1|TRBJ1-3|.
CASSQDASGSGNTIYF
TGCGCCAGCAGCCAAGATGCGTCAGGCTCTGGAAACACCATATATTTT
>.|TRBV20-1|TRBJ2-7|.
CSARPAGEQYF
TGCAGTGCTAGACCAGCCGGCGAGCAGTACTTC
>TRBD2|TRBV4-1|TRBJ2-3|few
CASRPTGGSSTDTQYF
TGCGCCAGCAGACCTACTGGCGGGAGCAGCACAGATACGCAGTATTTT
>.|TRBV29-1|TRBJ2-1|.
CSVEGNRAEQFF
TGCAGCGTTGAGGGAAATAGGGCCGAGCAGTTCTTC
>.|TRBV5-5|TRBJ2-2|.
CASSQGLGGGELFF
TGTGCCAGCAGCCAGGGGCTTGGAGGCGGGGAGCTGTTTTTT
>.|TRBV19|TRBJ2-2|.
CASSGSGELFF
TGTGCCTCATCGGGCTCCGGGGAGCTGTTTTTT
>.|TRBV7-8|TRBJ2-1|.
CASSPAPTDSSYNERFF
TGTGCCAGCAGCCCGGCCCCGACAGACAGCTCCTACAATGAGCGGTTCTTC
>TRBD2|TRBV7-3|TRBJ2-1|.
CASSLSGLGGIYNEQFF
TGTGCCAGCAGCTTAAGTGGACTCGGGGGGATTTACAATGAGCAGTTCTTC
>.|TRBV5-1|TRBJ1-1|.
CASSLQTNTEAFF
TGCGCCAGCAGCTTACAGACGAACACTGAAGCTTTCTTT
>TRBD1|TRBV19|TRBJ2-7|.
CASSQTGGYEQYF
TGTGCCAGTAGCCAAACAGGGGGCTACGAGCAGTACTTC
>TRBD2|TRBV2|TRBJ2-7|.
CARGRETYEQYF
TGTGCCAGGGGGCGGGAGACCTACGAGCAGTACTTC
>.|TRBV21-1|TRBJ2-7|.
CASSNFQGREQYF
TGTGCCAGCAGCAATTTTCAGGGGCGGGAGCAGTACTTC
>.|TRBV4-2|TRBJ1-1|once
CASSLVGNTEAFF
TGTGCCAGCAGCTTGGTGGGGAACACTGAAGCTTTCTTT
>.|TRBV11-2|TRBJ2-2|once
CASSLGIGTGELFF
TGTGCCAGCAGCTTAGGTATAGGCACCGGGGAGCTGTTTTTT
>.|TRBV28|TRBJ2-7|.
CASKEAGTHEQYF
TGTGCCAGCAAAGAGGCCGGGACCCACGAGCAGTACTTC
>TRBD1|TRBV27|TRBJ2-7|.
CASSLSGQGTYEQYF
TGTGCCAGCAGTTTATCGGGACAGGGAACCTACGAGCAGTACTTC
>TRBD2|TRBV7-2|TRBJ2-5|.
CASSLSPSGSQETQYF
TGTGCCAGCAGCTTAAGCCCTAGCGGGAGTCAAGAGACCCAGTACTTC
>.|TRBV7-9|TRBJ2-1|.
CASSANEQFF
TGTGCCAGCAGCGCCAATGAGCAGTTCTTC
>.|TRBV7-8|TRBJ2-1|.
CASSPAGGNGNEQFF
TGTGCCAGCAGCCCCGCGGGCGGGAACGGGAATGAGCAGTTCTTC
>.|TRBV4-2|TRBJ1-2|.
CASSSDNQELNYGYTF
TGTGCCAGCAGCTCGGATAATCAGGAGCTTAACTATGGCTACACCTTC
>TRBD1|TRBV5-5|TRBJ1-4|.
CASSLGTGGYEKLFF
TGTGCCAGCAGCTTGGGGACAGGGGGATATGAAAAACTGTTTTTT
>TRBD2|TRBV4-2|TRBJ2-1|.
CASSQVVSGTSGSNEQFF
TGTGCCAGCAGCCAAGTAGTTTCCGGGACTAGCGGGAGCAATGAGCAGTTCTTC
>.|TRBV7-9|TRBJ2-3|.
CASSYPWRDPDTQYF
TGTGCCAGCAGCTACCCTTGGCGGGACCCAGATACGCAGTATTTT
>.|TRBV4-1|TRBJ1-1|.
CASSHSLVNTEAFF
TGCGCCAGCAGCCATTCCCTCGTGAACACTGAAGCTTTCTTT